These 7 T cell receptor beta chains originate from one sample sequenced in a study of shared clonotypes between healthy human individuals (TCRdb year 2020). Library preparation employed the immunoSEQ multiplex PCR assay. The source is immuneACCESS, and TCRdb retained only in-frame sequences with V and J called. Part of the clones is not carried over; for the studies checked, unresolved V genes explain less than half of this, and the remainder is unexplained. The sample contains approximately 1.9 million clones, 85% to 95% of them found a single time. Of the sample, 1.5% to 2% is held by the ten largest clones. CD8 naive samples were obtained by positive selection for CCR7 among CD45RO-negative cells, yielding a CD45RA+CCR7+ population from which TemRA cells were excluded. Sequencing was done on a sample of naive CD8+ T cells from PBMCs. The cell subset or site tag for this specimen amounts to: CD45RA+CCR7+. Receptor source: a man aged 18-30 years in good health. Some clones in this sample may be carry-over from other donors' samples.

This clone was recorded once. V usage is TRBV15 and J usage is TRBJ2-1; the match to TRBD2 covers 7 bases. Germline V gives CDR1 LNHNV, CDR2 YYDKDF (reference sequence). The junction had 8 bases not matched to a gene; V was cut back by 0 bases and J by 9 bases. CDR3 length equals 15 residues. CDR3 in amino acids: CATSREGGTGGEQFF. CDR3 DNA sequence: TGTGCCACCAGCAGAGAGGGCGGGACGGGGGGTGAGCAGTTCTTC.

The chain is built from TRBV18 and TRBJ2-2; perhaps TRBD1 as D (5 bases). The CDR3 extends over 15 amino acids. Trimming removed 3 bases at V and 0 bases at J, with 8 bases between. Germline assignment: CDR1 KGHSH and CDR2 LQKENI. The CDR3 coding sequence is TGTGCCAGCTCACCGGGCAGGGCGAACACCGGGGAGCTGTTTTTT. Its translation: CASSPGRANTGELFF.

This clone was counted once. The V gene is TRBV5-6, the J gene TRBJ2-7; tentative D call: TRBD1 (6 bases). The V gene's germline CDR1 is SGHDT and CDR2 YYEEEE. V shed 1 base and J shed 6 bases, with 14 bases lying between them. The CDR3 extends over 14 amino acids. DNA for the CDR3: TGTGCCAGCAGCTTGTTGGCCAGGGGATCCGAGCAGTACTTC. Translated: CASSLLARGSEQYF. Complete variable domain (other parts from reference TRBV5-6 and TRBJ2-7): DAGVTQSPTHLIKTRGQQVTLRCSPKSGHDTVSWYQQALGQGPQFIFQYYEEEERQRGNFPDRFSGHQFPNYSSELNVNALLLGDSALYLCASSLLARGSEQYFGPGTRLTVT.

The chain recombines TRBV9 with TRBJ2-7, with a possible D match to TRBD1 (6 bases). Germline CDR1 is SGDLS and CDR2 is YYNGEE. The CDR3 is 14 residues long. V dropped 0 bases and J dropped 3 bases, with 10 bases sitting between them. CDR3 nucleotides: TGTGCCAGCAGCGTAGATGGACAGATCTACGAGCAGTACTTC. It codes for CASSVDGQIYEQYF.

V gene TRBV10-3 combines with J gene TRBJ2-7; the match to TRBD2 covers 8 bases. CDR1 is ENHRY and CDR2 is SYGVKD in the germline V gene. This CDR3 comprises 17 residues. J was trimmed by 5 bases and V by 0 bases; bases with no gene match: 12. CDR3 in amino acids: CAISESIATSEFDEQYF. CDR3 bases: TGTGCCATCAGTGAGTCTATAGCGACTAGCGAATTCGACGAGCAGTACTTC.

This chain connects TRBV5-1 to TRBJ1-1; 7 bases line up with TRBD1. Germline values: CDR1 SGHRS, CDR2 YFSETQ. The trim removed 3 bases at V and 4 bases at J, leaving 12 bases unmatched. The CDR3 is 16 residues long. CDR3 region: CASSWGDSLGATEAFF. CDR3 bases: TGCGCCAGCAGCTGGGGGGACAGCCTTGGGGCCACTGAAGCTTTCTTT.

This clone was counted once. The rearrangement joins TRBV28 to TRBJ2-7; 13 bases fit TRBD2. Germline V lookup: CDR1 MDHEN, CDR2 SYDVKM. The CDR3 is made up of 18 amino acids. The V segment lost 3 bases and the J segment 2 bases; nucleotides outside the gene matches: 10. DNA of the CDR3: TGTGCCAGCAGTTTTGAGGGTACTAGCGGGAGGGCCGCCTACGAGCAGTACTTC. This translates into CASSFEGTSGRAAYEQYF.